The rows below give T cell receptor beta chains drawn from one sample of a study of shared clonotypes between healthy human individuals. The repertoire was sequenced with immunoSEQ multiplex PCR; TCRdb's copy has only in-frame clones and lacks some. The sample holds fewer than 1.4 million clones, around 78% seen once. The sequenced sample consisted of memory CD4+ T cells from PBMCs. Receptors originate from a man between 18 and 35 years old in good health. Some clones in this sample may be carry-over from other donors' samples. Each CDR3 is given with its conserved first and last residue. D genes are given only for firm matches. Clone sizes are given selectively: once, few, many, or a class where the clone is expanded.

CDR3 length	V gene	J gene	clone size	D gene	CDR3 DNA	CDR3 protein
15	TRBV5-1	TRBJ2-5	few	-	TGCGCCAGCAGCTTGGACAGGCCCTGGGAGGAGACCCAGTACTTC	CASSLDRPWEETQYF
16	TRBV2	TRBJ2-7	-	TRBD2	TGTGCCAGCAGAAGGACTAGCGGGGTCCTACGTTCCGAGCAGTACTTC	CASRRTSGVLRSEQYF
14	TRBV7-9	TRBJ1-5	-	-	TGTGCCAGCAGCCGGGGGGCCTTCAATCAGCCCCAGCATTTT	CASSRGAFNQPQHF
16	TRBV5-1	TRBJ2-1	-	-	TGCGCCAGCAGCTTGGGCGGGGCGAGCTCCTACAATGAGCAGTTCTTC	CASSLGGASSYNEQFF
11	TRBV20-1	TRBJ2-3	-	-	TGCAGTGCCTTAGGGGTGGTACGGCAGTATTTT	CSALGVVRQYF
14	TRBV7-9	TRBJ1-5	few	-	TGTGCCAGCAGTGGGGGTCTTAGCAATCAGCCCCAGCATTTT	CASSGGLSNQPQHF
16	TRBV7-3	TRBJ2-1	-	-	TGTGCCAGCAGCTTACGGGGAGTGGGGCAAGGCAATGAGCAGTTCTTC	CASSLRGVGQGNEQFF
12	TRBV6-4	TRBJ1-1	-	-	TGTGCCAGCAGTGACTGGCCAGGGGAAGCTTTCTTT	CASSDWPGEAFF
17	TRBV19	TRBJ2-3	-	TRBD2	TGTGCCAGTAGTATCCTGCGGACTAGCGGGAGGTTAGATACGCAGTATTTT	CASSILRTSGRLDTQYF
11	TRBV4-3	TRBJ2-1	-	-	TGCGCCAGCAGCCAAGGGAGGGAGCAGTTCTTC	CASSQGREQFF
14	TRBV10-3	TRBJ2-3	-	-	TGTGCCATCAGACCAGCGGGCGGCGCAGATACGCAGTATTTT	CAIRPAGGADTQYF
15	TRBV5-6	TRBJ2-7	-	TRBD1	TGTGCCAGCGCCCCCCTTGGGCAGGGGGCTTACGAGCAGTACTTC	CASAPLGQGAYEQYF
13	TRBV4-3	TRBJ2-1	-	TRBD2	TGCGCCAGCAGCCAAGATCCAGCGGGAGAGCAGTTCTTC	CASSQDPAGEQFF
16	TRBV7-2	TRBJ2-7	-	TRBD2	TGTGCCAGCAGCCCTCCGGGACTAGCGATATCCTACGAGCAGTACTTC	CASSPPGLAISYEQYF
16	TRBV7-7	TRBJ2-7	-	TRBD1	TGTGCCAGCAGCTTAGCCAAGACCGGGACAGGGTTTGAGCAGTACTTC	CASSLAKTGTGFEQYF
15	TRBV15	TRBJ2-5	few	TRBD2	TGTGCCACCAGCAGAGGATCTAGCGGGAAAGAGACCCAGTACTTC	CATSRGSSGKETQYF
15	TRBV5-1	TRBJ2-2	-	-	TGCGCCACACAAAATCAGCCGGGGAATACCGGGGAGCTGTTTTTT	CATQNQPGNTGELFF
14	TRBV11-3	TRBJ2-3	-	TRBD1	TGTGCCAGCAGCTATGGACAGGGGACAGATACGCAGTATTTT	CASSYGQGTDTQYF
13	TRBV29-1	TRBJ1-5	-	-	TGCAGCGTAGGGGACACAAGCAATCAGCCCCAGCATTTT	CSVGDTSNQPQHF
14	TRBV25-1	TRBJ2-7	-	TRBD2	TGTGCCAGCAGAGGGACTAGCGGGAGAGACGAGCAGTACTTC	CASRGTSGRDEQYF
14	TRBV27	TRBJ1-3	-	-	TGTGCCAGCAGTTTACGGGGCCTTGGAAACACCATATATTTT	CASSLRGLGNTIYF
15	TRBV27	TRBJ2-5	-	-	TGTGCCAGCAGCCCCCCCGGGAGTCGGGGAGAGACCCAGTACTTC	CASSPPGSRGETQYF
14	TRBV18	TRBJ1-4	few	TRBD1	TGTGCCAGCTCCCGGGACAGGGTTGATGAAAAACTGTTTTTT	CASSRDRVDEKLFF
14	TRBV7-3	TRBJ2-3	-	-	TGTGCCAGCAGCCCGGACGGGAACACAGATACGCAGTATTTT	CASSPDGNTDTQYF
16	TRBV11-1	TRBJ2-7	-	TRBD2	TGTGCCAGCAGCCCCTTCCATAGCGGGAGTCGGAACGAGCAGTACTTC	CASSPFHSGSRNEQYF
14	TRBV5-4	TRBJ2-5	-	TRBD2	TGTGCCAGCAGCTCCAGAATAGCGGGAGAGGCCCAGTACTTC	CASSSRIAGEAQYF
12	TRBV30	TRBJ2-1	-	-	TGTGCCTGGAGTGTACGGCCTAATGAGCAGTTCTTC	CAWSVRPNEQFF
16	TRBV5-4	TRBJ2-7	-	TRBD2	TGTGCCAGCAGCAGAGCAACTAGCGGGAGAGTCTACGAGCAGTACTTC	CASSRATSGRVYEQYF
14	TRBV28	TRBJ1-1	-	-	TGTGCCAGCAGGGTGTGGGGCCTCACTTTAGAAGCTTTCTTT	CASRVWGLTLEAFF
14	TRBV5-1	TRBJ2-5	-	-	TGCGCCAGCAGCTTGGGGCTGGACAAAGAGACCCAGTACTTC	CASSLGLDKETQYF
12	TRBV7-3	TRBJ2-3	-	-	TGTGCCAGCAGCCCACGAGGAGATACGCAGTATTTT	CASSPRGDTQYF
14	TRBV10-3	TRBJ2-3	-	TRBD2	TGTGCCATCAAGAGCGGGAAGAGCACAGATACGCAGTATTTT	CAIKSGKSTDTQYF
16	TRBV7-3	TRBJ2-2	-	TRBD1	TGTGCCAGCAGCAGACCGGGACAGTCAGAAACCGGGAAGCTGTTTTTT	CASSRPGQSETGKLFF
16	TRBV19	TRBJ2-4	once	-	TGTGCCAGTAGTATAAGCACTAGCAGTACCAAAAACATTCAGTACTTC	CASSISTSSTKNIQYF
17	TRBV16	TRBJ1-2	-	TRBD1	TGTGCCAGCAGTTTCCGCGGGACAGGGGGCTGGAACTATGGCTACACCTTC	CASSFRGTGGWNYGYTF
15	TRBV5-4	TRBJ1-2	-	-	TGTGCCAGCAGCTTGGAAGCCAGGCTGAACTATGGCTACACCTTC	CASSLEARLNYGYTF
13	TRBV9	TRBJ2-7	-	-	TGTGCCAGCAGCGGACCGGGGAAGGAGGAGCAGTACTTC	CASSGPGKEEQYF
16	TRBV6-6	TRBJ1-3	-	-	TGTGCCAGCAGGAGACAGTCTGGGGTCTCTGGAAACACCATATATTTT	CASRRQSGVSGNTIYF
16	TRBV19	TRBJ2-1	-	-	TGTGCCAGTAGTATAGCGGCAGGGATAACCCACAATGAGCAGTTCTTC	CASSIAAGITHNEQFF
17	TRBV5-1	TRBJ2-2	-	-	TGCGCCAGCAGCTTGGGGCCAGGGGCGGGAGACACCGGGGAGCTGTTTTTT	CASSLGPGAGDTGELFF
13	TRBV5-4	TRBJ1-5	many	-	TGTGCCAGCAGCTTGGACAGGGATCAGCCCCAGCATTTT	CASSLDRDQPQHF
13	TRBV7-2	TRBJ1-1	-	-	TGTGCCAGCAGCTTAAGAAAAAACACTGAAGCTTTCTTT	CASSLRKNTEAFF
14	TRBV7-8	TRBJ2-7	-	-	TGTGCCAGCAGCGCCGACTCCCTAGCCTACGAGCAGTACTTC	CASSADSLAYEQYF
16	TRBV15	TRBJ2-7	-	TRBD1	TGTGCCACCAGCAGAGGGGGGACAGGGCGGTCCCTTGAGCAGTACTTC	CATSRGGTGRSLEQYF
16	TRBV11-2	TRBJ2-3	-	-	TGTGCCAGCAGCTCTTGGGTGGCTAGCGGCACAGATACGCAGTATTTT	CASSSWVASGTDTQYF
13	TRBV11-2	TRBJ1-1	-	TRBD1	TGTGCCAGCAGCTGGACAGGGCAAACTGAAGCTTTCTTT	CASSWTGQTEAFF
11	TRBV20-1	TRBJ2-5	-	-	TGCAGTGCTAGGGGAGTGGAGACCCAGTACTTC	CSARGVETQYF
13	TRBV7-7	TRBJ2-7	-	-	TGTGCCAGCAGCTTCAGGATGGGCTACGAGCAGTACTTC	CASSFRMGYEQYF